This T cell receptor (beta chain) was captured in a study of CD8 T cells in Susac syndrome. Roughly 0.5 to 1 ug RNA was reverse transcribed with random hexamers. TCRdb reanalysed the immunoSEQ multiplex PCR reads using MiXCR and keeps one entry per CDR3 protein. The profile shows approximately 150,000 distinct CDR3 sequences, about 94% of them singletons. The CDR3 totals 16 residues. Germline V CDR1 and CDR2: KGHSH, LQKENI. Trimming removed 1 base from V and 0 bases from J, with 12 bases in between. Specimen: CD4+ T cells from PBMCs. The V gene is TRBV18, the J gene TRBJ1-1, with D tentatively TRBD1 (6 bases). The sequence was collected from a human donor in good health. The CDR3 spells CASSPLGQTLNTEAFF. The CDR3 DNA reads TGTGCCAGCTCACCACTCGGACAGACTCTGAACACTGAAGCTTTCTTT.